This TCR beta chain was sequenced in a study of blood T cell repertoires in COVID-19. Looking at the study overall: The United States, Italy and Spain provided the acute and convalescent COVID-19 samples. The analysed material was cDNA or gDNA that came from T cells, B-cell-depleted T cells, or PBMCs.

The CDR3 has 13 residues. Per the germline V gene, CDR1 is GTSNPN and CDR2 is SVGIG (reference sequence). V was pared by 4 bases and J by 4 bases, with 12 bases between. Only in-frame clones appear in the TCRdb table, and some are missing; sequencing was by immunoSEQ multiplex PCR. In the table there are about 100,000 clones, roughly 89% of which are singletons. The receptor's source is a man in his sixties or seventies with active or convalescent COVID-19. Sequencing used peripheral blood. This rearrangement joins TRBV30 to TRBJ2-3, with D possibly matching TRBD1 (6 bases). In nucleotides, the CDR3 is TGTGCCTGGACAGGGGCGAGGGCAGATACGCAGTATTTT. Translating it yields CAWTGARADTQYF.